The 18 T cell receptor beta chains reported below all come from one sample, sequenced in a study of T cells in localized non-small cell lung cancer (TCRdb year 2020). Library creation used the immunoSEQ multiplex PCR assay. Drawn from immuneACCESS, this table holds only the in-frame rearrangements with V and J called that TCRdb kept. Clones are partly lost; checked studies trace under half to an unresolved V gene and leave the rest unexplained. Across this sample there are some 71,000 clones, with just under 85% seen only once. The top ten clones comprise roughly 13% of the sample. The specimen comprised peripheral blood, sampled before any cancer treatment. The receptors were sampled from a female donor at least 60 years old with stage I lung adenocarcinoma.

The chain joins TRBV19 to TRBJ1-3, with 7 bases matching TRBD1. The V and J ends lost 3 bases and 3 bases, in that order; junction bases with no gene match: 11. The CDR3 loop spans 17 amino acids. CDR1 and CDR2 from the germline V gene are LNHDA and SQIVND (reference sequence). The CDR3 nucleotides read TGTGCCAGTAGTATTCTCGCCGACAGGGTTGGTGGAAACACCATATATTTT. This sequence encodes CASSILADRVGGNTIYF.

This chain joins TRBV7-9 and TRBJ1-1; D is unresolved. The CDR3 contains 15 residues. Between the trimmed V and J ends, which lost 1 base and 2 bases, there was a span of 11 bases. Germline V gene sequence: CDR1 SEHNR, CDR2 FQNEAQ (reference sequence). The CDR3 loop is CASSLVEGRNTEAFF. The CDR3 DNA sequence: TGTGCCAGCAGCTTAGTTGAAGGGCGTAACACTGAAGCTTTCTTT.

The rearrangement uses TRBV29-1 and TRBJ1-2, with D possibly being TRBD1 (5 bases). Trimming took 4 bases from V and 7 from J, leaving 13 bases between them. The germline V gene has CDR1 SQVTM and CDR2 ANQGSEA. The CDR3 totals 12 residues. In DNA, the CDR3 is TGCAGCGTTGTGGGCAGGGAGACTGGCTACACCTTC. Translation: CSVVGRETGYTF. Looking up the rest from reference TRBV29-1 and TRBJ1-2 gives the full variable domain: SAVISQKPSRDICQRGTSLTIQCQVDSQVTMMFWYRQQPGQSLTLIATANQGSEATYESGFVIDKFPISRPNLTFSTLTVSNMSPEDSSIYLCSVVGRETGYTFGSGTRLTVV.

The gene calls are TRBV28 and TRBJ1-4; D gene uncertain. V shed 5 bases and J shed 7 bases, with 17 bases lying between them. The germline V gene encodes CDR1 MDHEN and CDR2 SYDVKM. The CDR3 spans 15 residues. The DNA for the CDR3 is TGTGCCAGCAGTCCCCCGGGCGGGAGAACTGAAAAACTGTTTTTT. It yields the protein CASSPPGGRTEKLFF.

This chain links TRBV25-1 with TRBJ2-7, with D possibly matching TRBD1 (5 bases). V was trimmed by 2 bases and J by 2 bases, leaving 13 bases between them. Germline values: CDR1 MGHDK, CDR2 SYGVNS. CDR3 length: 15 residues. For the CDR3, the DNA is TGTGCCAGCAGTGAAACCAGGGCACAAACCTACGAGCAGTACTTC. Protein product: CASSETRAQTYEQYF.

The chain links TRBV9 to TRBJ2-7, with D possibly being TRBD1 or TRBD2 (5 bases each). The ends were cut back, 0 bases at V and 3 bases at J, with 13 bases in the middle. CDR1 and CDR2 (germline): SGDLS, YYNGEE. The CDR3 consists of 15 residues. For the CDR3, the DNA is TGTGCCAGCAGCGTAGATGAGGGGCGATACTACGAGCAGTACTTC. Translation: CASSVDEGRYYEQYF.

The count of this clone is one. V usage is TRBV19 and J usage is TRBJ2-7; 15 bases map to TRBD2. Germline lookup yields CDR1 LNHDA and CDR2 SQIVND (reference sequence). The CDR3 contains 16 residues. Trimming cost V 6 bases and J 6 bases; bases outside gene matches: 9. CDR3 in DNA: TGTGCCAGTAGCTGGACTAGCGGGGGGGCCCAGCGCGAGCAGTACTTC. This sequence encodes CASSWTSGGAQREQYF. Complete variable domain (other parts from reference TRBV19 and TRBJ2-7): DGGITQSPKYLFRKEGQNVTLSCEQNLNHDAMYWYRQDPGQGLRLIYYSQIVNDFQKGDIAEGYSVSREKKESFPLTVTSAQKNPTAFYLCASSWTSGGAQREQYFGPGTRLTVT.

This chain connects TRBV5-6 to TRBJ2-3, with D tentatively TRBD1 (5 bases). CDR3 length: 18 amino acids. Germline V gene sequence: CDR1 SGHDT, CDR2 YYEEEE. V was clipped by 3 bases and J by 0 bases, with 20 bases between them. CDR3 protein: CASSYIPRTRKSTDTQYF. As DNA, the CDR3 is TGTGCCAGCAGCTATATACCTCGGACACGCAAAAGCACAGATACGCAGTATTTT.

In nucleotides, the CDR3 is TGCGCCAGCAGCTTACGACCGGGGCCTAAGGAGGAAAAACTGTTTTTT. It yields the protein CASSLRPGPKEEKLFF. V is TRBV5-1 and J is TRBJ1-4, with D perhaps TRBD1 (5 bases). Between the trimmed V and J ends, which lost 2 bases and 8 bases, there was a span of 19 bases. The CDR3 sequence is 16 residues long. Germline loops: CDR1 SGHRS, CDR2 YFSETQ.

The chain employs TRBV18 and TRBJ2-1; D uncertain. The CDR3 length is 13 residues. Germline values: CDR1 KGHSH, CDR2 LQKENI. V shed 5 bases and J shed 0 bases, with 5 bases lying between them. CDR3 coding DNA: TGTGCCAGCTCATCGAGCTCCTACAATGAGCAGTTCTTC. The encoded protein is CASSSSSYNEQFF.

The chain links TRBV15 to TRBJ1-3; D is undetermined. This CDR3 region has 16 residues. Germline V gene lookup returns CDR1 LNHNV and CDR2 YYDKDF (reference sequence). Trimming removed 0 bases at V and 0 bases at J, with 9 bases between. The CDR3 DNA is TGTGCCACCAGCAGAGATTTCCCAGGCTCTGGAAACACCATATATTTT. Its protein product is CATSRDFPGSGNTIYF.

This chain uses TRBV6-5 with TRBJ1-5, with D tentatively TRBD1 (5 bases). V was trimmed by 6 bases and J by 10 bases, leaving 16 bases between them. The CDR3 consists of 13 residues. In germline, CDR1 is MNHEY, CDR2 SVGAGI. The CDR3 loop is CASSPQTAFPQHF. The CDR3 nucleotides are TGTGCCAGCAGCCCTCAGACAGCCTTCCCCCAGCATTTT.

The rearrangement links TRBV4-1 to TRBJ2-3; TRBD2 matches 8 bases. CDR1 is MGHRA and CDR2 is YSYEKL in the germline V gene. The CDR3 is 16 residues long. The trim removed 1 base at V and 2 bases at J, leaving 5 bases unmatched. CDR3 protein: CASSQGSGGPTDTQYF. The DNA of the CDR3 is TGCGCCAGCAGCCAAGGCAGCGGGGGCCCCACAGATACGCAGTATTTT.

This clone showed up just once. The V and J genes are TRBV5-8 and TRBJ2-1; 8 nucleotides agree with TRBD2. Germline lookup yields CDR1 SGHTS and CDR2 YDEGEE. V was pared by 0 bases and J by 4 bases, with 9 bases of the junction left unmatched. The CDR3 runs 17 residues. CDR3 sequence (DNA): TGTGCCAGCAGCTTGGCGGGGCGGGGGGACTTTTACAATGAGCAGTTCTTC. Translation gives CASSLAGRGDFYNEQFF.

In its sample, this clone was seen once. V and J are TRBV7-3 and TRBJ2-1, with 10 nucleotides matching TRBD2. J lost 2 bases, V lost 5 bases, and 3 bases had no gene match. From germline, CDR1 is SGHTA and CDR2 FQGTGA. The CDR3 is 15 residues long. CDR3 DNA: TGTGCCAGCAGCGGGGGACTAGCGCCCTACAATGAGCAGTTCTTC. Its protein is CASSGGLAPYNEQFF.

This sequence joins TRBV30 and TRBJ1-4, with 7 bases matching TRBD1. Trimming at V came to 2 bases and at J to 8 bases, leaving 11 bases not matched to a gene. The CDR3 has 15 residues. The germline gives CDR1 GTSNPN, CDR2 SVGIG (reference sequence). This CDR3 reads CAWSLRTGQGEKLFF. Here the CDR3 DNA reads TGTGCCTGGAGTTTAAGGACAGGTCAGGGCGAAAAACTGTTTTTT.

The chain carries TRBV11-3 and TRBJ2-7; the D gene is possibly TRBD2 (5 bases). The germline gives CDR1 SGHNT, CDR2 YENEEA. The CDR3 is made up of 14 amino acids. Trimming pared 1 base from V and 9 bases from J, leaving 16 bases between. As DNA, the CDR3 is TGTGCCAGCAGCTTAGCGGGCACGACTATCGTGCAGTACTTC. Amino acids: CASSLAGTTIVQYF.

The CDR3 spells CASSVGGFTGLKVCNQPQHF. The DNA of the CDR3 is TGTGCCAGCAGCGTAGGAGGATTCACAGGGCTGAAAGTTTGCAATCAGCCCCAGCATTTT. This rearrangement joins TRBV9 to TRBJ1-5, with D perhaps TRBD1 (6 bases). Germline CDR1 SGDLS, CDR2 YYNGEE. The CDR3 contains 20 residues. The ends were cut back, 0 bases at V and 2 bases at J, with 24 bases in the middle. The entire variable domain, with the rest obtained from reference TRBV9 and TRBJ1-5, is as follows: DSGVTQTPKHLITATGQRVTLRCSPRSGDLSVYWYQQSLDQGLQFLIQYYNGEERAKGNILERFSAQQFPDLHSELNLSSLELGDSALYFCASSVGGFTGLKVCNQPQHFGDGTRLSIL.